This entry describes one T cell receptor (beta chain). Trimming took off 1 base at V and 2 bases at J, with 6 bases between the two ends. The CDR3 has 14 residues. CDR1 is LNHNV and CDR2 is YYDKDF in the germline V gene (reference sequence). Use of 60 Vbeta and 13 Jbeta primers characterized the PCR. Clones were read by immunoSEQ multiplex PCR, and TCRdb kept only the in-frame ones, dropping some. The table records some 140,000 clones, roughly 78% of them present only once. The data belong to a study of cytomegalovirus exposure and HLA in healthy donors. This donor has no recorded CMV serostatus. The specimen was PBMCs. This chain links TRBV15 with TRBJ1-3; D unclear. This sequence originates from a man younger than 45 in good health. The CDR3 loop reads CATSRGTPGNTIYF. CDR3 bases: TGTGCCACCAGCAGAGGTACTCCTGGAAACACCATATATTTT.